A single sample gave rise to the 17 T cell receptor beta chains below, sequenced in a study of blood T cell repertoires in COVID-19. The protocol was immunoSEQ multiplex PCR, while the TCRdb copy is restricted to in-frame clones and leaves out a portion. The repertoire includes about 250,000 clones, around nine tenths of them detected once, and 1.3% to 1.5% sits in the top ten. The sample taken for sequencing was peripheral blood. These receptors came from a man at least 80 years old with acute or convalescent COVID-19.

The genes are TRBV20-1 and TRBJ2-7; 8 nucleotides match TRBD2. Germline loops: CDR1 DFQATT, CDR2 SNEGSKA (reference sequence). This CDR3 has 13 residues. The trim removed 3 bases at V and 4 bases at J, leaving 5 bases unmatched. The CDR3 loop reads CSASSSGFYEQYF. The DNA of the CDR3 is TGCAGTGCTAGTTCTAGCGGGTTTTACGAGCAGTACTTC.

This chain uses TRBV16 with TRBJ1-1, with 9 bases identical to TRBD1. Trimming removed 0 bases from V and 9 bases from J; junction bases left unmatched: 5. The CDR3 covers 14 residues. From germline, CDR1 is KGHSY and CDR2 FQNENV. The DNA for the CDR3 is TGTGCCAGCAGCCAATCCGGGACAGGGAGGCAAGCTTTCTTT. Translated, it gives CASSQSGTGRQAFF.

The chain recombines TRBV13 with TRBJ2-2; 8 bases align to TRBD2. Germline CDR1 is PRHDT and CDR2 is FYEKMQ (reference sequence). V trimming: 5 bases; J trimming: 0 bases; junction bases outside the gene matches: 5. The CDR3 runs to 16 residues. In nucleotides, the CDR3 is TGTGCCAGCAGCGTGTCGGGACTAGCGAACACCGGGGAGCTGTTTTTT. Translated, it gives CASSVSGLANTGELFF.

The rearrangement uses TRBV19 and TRBJ1-6; no clear D. V lost 3 bases and J lost 8, with 17 bases in between. Germline CDR1 reads LNHDA; CDR2 reads SQIVND (reference sequence). The CDR3 covers 16 residues. This CDR3 is CASSIPGRTGDSPLHF. Here the CDR3 DNA reads TGTGCCAGTAGTATCCCCGGACGGACCGGGGATTCACCCCTCCACTTT.

The chain has TRBV5-1 and TRBJ2-1, with D possibly being TRBD2 (6 bases). CDR1 is SGHRS and CDR2 is YFSETQ in the germline V gene. The CDR3 length is 12 residues. V lost 5 bases and J 6 bases, leaving 9 bases between the germline ends. CDR3 sequence reads: CASRTSSNEQFF. CDR3 sequence (DNA): TGCGCCAGCAGAACTAGCAGCAATGAGCAGTTCTTC.

This chain connects TRBV5-4 to TRBJ1-4; TRBD1 matches at 9 bases. V was clipped by 4 bases and J by 1 base; unmatched bases: 5. Germline lookup yields CDR1 SGHNT and CDR2 YYREEE (reference sequence). CDR3 length equals 16 residues. The CDR3 is CASSPGQGRTNEKLFF. The CDR3 DNA follows: TGTGCCAGCAGCCCGGGACAGGGCCGAACTAATGAAAAACTGTTTTTT. Using reference TRBV5-4 and TRBJ1-4 for the parts outside the CDR3, the full variable domain is ETGVTQSPTHLIKTRGQQVTLRCSSQSGHNTVSWYQQALGQGPQFIFQYYREEENGRGNFPPRFSGLQFPNYSSELNVNALELDDSALYLCASSPGQGRTNEKLFFGSGTQLSVL.

The chain couples TRBV6-1 to TRBJ2-3, with TRBD2 matching over 10 bases. J was trimmed by 3 bases and V by 0 bases; bases with no gene match: 15. Germline V gene sequence: CDR1 MNHNS, CDR2 SASEGT. This CDR3 has 20 amino acids. CDR3 DNA: TGTGCCAGCAGTGAAGCGCGATACAGGGCAAGCGGGAGGGGGACAGATACGCAGTATTTT. This sequence encodes CASSEARYRASGRGTDTQYF.

The sample holds a few counts of this clone. The chain links TRBV21-1 to TRBJ1-2; the table gives TRBD1 as D, unverified against the DNA. TRBV21-1 is a recognized pseudogene. The CDR3 extends over 14 amino acids. The CDR3 sequence is CASSEMTLNYGYTF. The CDR3 DNA reads TGTGCCAGCAGCGAGATGACATTGAACTATGGCTACACCTTC.

The CDR3 DNA sequence: TGTGCCAGCAGCTTGGACTATACCTACGAGCAGTACTTC. Its translation is CASSLDYTYEQYF. V and J are TRBV5-4 and TRBJ2-7; no firm D call. V gave up 0 bases and J gave up 2 bases, with 6 bases separating them. The CDR3 consists of 13 residues. Germline V gene lookup returns CDR1 SGHNT and CDR2 YYREEE (reference sequence).

This rearrangement joins TRBV6-5 to TRBJ2-2; unclear D gene. Trimming removed 2 bases from V and 1 base from J, with 8 bases in between. The germline V gene encodes CDR1 MNHEY and CDR2 SVGAGI. This CDR3 region has 15 residues. The CDR3 loop reads CASSYHPGNTGELFF. Written as DNA, the CDR3 is TGTGCCAGCAGTTACCACCCAGGGAACACCGGGGAGCTGTTTTTT.

The chain employs TRBV5-1 and TRBJ2-1; D is perhaps TRBD2 (6 bases). The germline V gene encodes CDR1 SGHRS and CDR2 YFSETQ. This CDR3 comprises 13 residues. V was pared by 3 bases and J by 7 bases, with 11 bases between. CDR3 in amino acids: CASSYGGKNEQFF. CDR3 coding DNA: TGCGCCAGCAGCTACGGCGGGAAGAATGAGCAGTTCTTC.

This rearrangement joins TRBV11-2 to TRBJ2-7, with TRBD1 as a possible D gene (6 bases). The CDR3 runs to 13 residues. V was pared by 3 bases and J by 6 bases, with 12 bases between. Germline loops: CDR1 SGHAT, CDR2 FQNNGV. The CDR3 sequence: CASSFKQGGEQYF. The CDR3 DNA sequence: TGTGCCAGCAGCTTCAAACAGGGTGGCGAGCAGTACTTC.

This clone was seen once. The chain joins TRBV5-4 to TRBJ1-2; D possibly corresponds to TRBD1 (6 bases). The V gene lost 5 bases and the J gene lost 2 bases, with 19 bases spanning the gap. Germline V CDR1 and CDR2: SGHNT, YYREEE (reference sequence). CDR3 length: 16 residues. Written as DNA, the CDR3 is TGTGCCAGCAGGGTGGACAGCCCCGCGCTAAACTATGGCTACACCTTC. Protein sequence: CASRVDSPALNYGYTF.

V gene TRBV14 combines with J gene TRBJ2-7, with TRBD1 matching over 7 bases. With V trimmed by 3 bases and J by 2 bases, 7 bases remained unmatched. This CDR3 is built from 15 residues. Germline CDR1 reads SGHDN; CDR2 reads FVKESK. The CDR3 sequence: CASSHRQGITYEQYF. CDR3 bases: TGTGCCAGCAGCCATCGACAGGGAATAACCTACGAGCAGTACTTC.

V and J are TRBV7-6 and TRBJ1-6; 10 nucleotides agree with TRBD1. The V and J ends lost 5 bases and 10 bases, in that order; junction bases with no gene match: 5. Germline lookup yields CDR1 SGHVS and CDR2 FNYEAQ. The CDR3 covers 14 residues. The DNA for the CDR3 is TGTGCCAGCAGCAGAGTGGGACAGGGGTCACCCCTCCACTTT. Translating it yields CASSRVGQGSPLHF.

The chain couples TRBV5-8 to TRBJ2-1, with D perhaps matching TRBD1 (6 bases). CDR1 is SGHTS and CDR2 is YDEGEE in the germline V gene. The CDR3 extends over 14 amino acids. V dropped 0 bases and J dropped 6 bases, with 10 bases sitting between them. The CDR3 coding sequence is TGTGCCAGCAGCTTGGAGCCACAGGGCAATGAGCAGTTCTTC. Its translation is CASSLEPQGNEQFF.

The count of this clone is one. CDR3: CASSTGRTGNDNEQFF. The DNA for the CDR3 is TGTGCCAGCAGTACTGGACGGACAGGGAACGACAATGAGCAGTTCTTC. This sequence joins TRBV7-8 and TRBJ2-1, with 8 bases matching TRBD1. The CDR3 runs to 16 residues. J was trimmed by 5 bases and V by 6 bases; bases with no gene match: 12. Germline-derived CDR1 and CDR2 are SGHVS and FQNEAQ. The full variable domain, in which reference TRBV7-8 and TRBJ2-1 provide the parts outside the CDR3, is GAGVSQSPRYKVAKRGQDVALRCDPISGHVSLFWYQQALGQGPEFLTYFQNEAQLDKSGLPSDRFFAERPEGSVSTLKIQRTQQEDSAVYLCASSTGRTGNDNEQFFGPGTRLTVL.